This T cell receptor (beta chain) was identified during a study of shared T cell receptors in the human thymus. Only in-frame clones appear in the TCRdb table, and some are missing; sequencing was by immunoSEQ multiplex PCR. The sample carries around 730,000 clones, roughly 88% recorded once. The CDR3 has 21 residues. Germline V gives CDR1 SGHVS, CDR2 FNYEAQ. V was pared by 4 bases and J by 2 bases, with 18 bases of the junction left unmatched. The sample also formed part of further work on human thymus T cells. From that paper: Thymic tissue was derived from resections collected during corrective heart surgery. Thymic as well as blood repertoires seemed to favor certain V and J genes unevenly.

This TCR derives from a girl under three years old with a congenital heart defect. The material sequenced was thymocytes. V usage is TRBV7-6 and J usage is TRBJ1-4; 11 bases map to TRBD1. CDR3 amino acids: CASSSRTAPGTGGTTNEKLFF. The CDR3, as DNA: TGTGCCAGCAGCTCCCGAACGGCGCCCGGGACAGGGGGGACCACTAATGAAAAACTGTTTTTT.